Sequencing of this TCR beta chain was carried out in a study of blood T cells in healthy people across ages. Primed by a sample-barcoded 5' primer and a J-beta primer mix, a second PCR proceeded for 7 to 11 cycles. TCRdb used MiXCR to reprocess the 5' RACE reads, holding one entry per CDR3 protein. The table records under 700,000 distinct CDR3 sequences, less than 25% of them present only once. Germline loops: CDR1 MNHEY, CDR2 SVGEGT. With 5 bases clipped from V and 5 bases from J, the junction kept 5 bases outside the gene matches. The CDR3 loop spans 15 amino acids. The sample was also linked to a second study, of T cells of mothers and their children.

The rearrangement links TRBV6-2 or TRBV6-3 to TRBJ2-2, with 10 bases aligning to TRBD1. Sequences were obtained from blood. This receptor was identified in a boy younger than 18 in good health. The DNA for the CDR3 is TGTGCCAGCAGTCCGGGACAGGGGCGTACCGGGGAGCTGTTTTTT. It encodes CASSPGQGRTGELFF.